This entry lists 16 T cell receptor beta chains sequenced from one sample in a study of T cells in Graves' hyperthyroidism and ophthalmopathy. Researchers amplified the TCR beta CDR3 regions from RNA transcripts. During a first-round RT-PCR of the TCR CDR3, the HTBI primer set was used. TCRdb re-derived calls from the multiplex PCR reads in MiXCR, one entry per CDR3 protein. The profile covers about 600,000 distinct CDR3 sequences, with around 14% appearing a single time and roughly 7.7% taken by the ten largest. The sequenced sample was blood. The origin of the receptors is a woman younger than 30 with Graves' ophthalmopathy.

This clonotype was picked up many times. V is TRBV7-8 and J is TRBJ1-2; the match to TRBD1 covers 8 bases. Germline CDR1 and CDR2: SGHVS and FQNEAQ. The J segment lost 4 bases and the V segment lost 3 bases, leaving 10 bases of the junction unmatched. The CDR3 covers 16 residues. In nucleotides, the CDR3 is TGTGCCAGCAGCTTCGAAGCACAGGGGGTCATCTATGGCTACACCTTC. Protein product: CASSFEAQGVIYGYTF. The full variable domain, in which reference TRBV7-8 and TRBJ1-2 provide the parts outside the CDR3, is GAGVSQSPRYKVAKRGQDVALRCDPISGHVSLFWYQQALGQGPEFLTYFQNEAQLDKSGLPSDRFFAERPEGSVSTLKIQRTQQEDSAVYLCASSFEAQGVIYGYTFGSGTRLTVV.

This clonotype has more than one count but fewer than ten. V is TRBV9 and J is TRBJ2-7, with unresolved D. In germline, CDR1 is SGDLS, CDR2 YYNGEE. The CDR3 has 15 residues. Trimming took 0 bases from V and 0 from J, leaving 10 bases between them. CDR3 sequence (DNA): TGTGCCAGCAGCGTAGAGTCCCACAGCTCCTACGAGCAGTACTTC. This translates into CASSVESHSSYEQYF.

V gene TRBV7-8 combines with J gene TRBJ1-1, with 12 bases that match TRBD1. V lost 6 bases and J lost 0; bases outside the gene matches: 20. CDR3 length: 21 residues. Germline-derived CDR1 and CDR2 are SGHVS and FQNEAQ. DNA for the CDR3: TGTGCCAGCAGAATTAGGAGGGGACAGGGGGCTGGTGACCTGATGAACACTGAAGCTTTCTTT. This codes for CASRIRRGQGAGDLMNTEAFF.

There are a few counts of this clonotype. This chain uses TRBV20-1 with TRBJ1-1; TRBD1 might be the D (6 bases). CDR1 and CDR2 (germline): DFQATT, SNEGSKA (reference sequence). The CDR3 spans 14 residues. Trimming took 3 bases from V and 6 from J, leaving 17 bases between them. In nucleotides, the CDR3 is TGCAGTGCTAGGATAGGGGGTGGGGGGCCTGAAGCTTTCTTT. Protein: CSARIGGGGPEAFF.

V usage is TRBV29-1 and J usage is TRBJ2-1; 7 nucleotides match TRBD1. The CDR3 loop spans 17 amino acids. The J segment lost 4 bases and the V segment lost 3 bases, leaving 15 bases of the junction unmatched. Germline CDR1 is SQVTM and CDR2 is ANQGSEA. CDR3 protein: CSVDGSGGTEAYNEQFF. The CDR3 nucleotides are TGCAGCGTTGATGGATCGGGTGGGACAGAAGCATACAATGAGCAGTTCTTC.

This clonotype came up a few times. With a much larger clone just one base away, this may be a read error. The conserved phenylalanine or tryptophan is not found at the CDR3 terminus, so this likely reflects a read error. The genes are TRBV6-2 or TRBV6-3 and TRBJ2-7; unclear D gene. The CDR3 runs to 14 residues. CDR1 and CDR2 from the germline V gene are MNHEY and SVGEGT. The CDR3 nucleotides are TGTGCTACCAGTCTGGCCCAGAGCTCCTACGAGCAGTACTCC. Protein product: CATSLAQSSYEQYS.

This clonotype was seen only a few times. The chain has TRBV4-3 and TRBJ1-5; D gene unclear. This CDR3 contains 16 residues. V was shortened by 5 bases and J by 3 bases, with 17 bases between the two germline ends. Germline V gene lookup returns CDR1 LGHNA and CDR2 YSLEER. CDR3 region: CASSSAVLADNQPQHF. DNA of the CDR3: TGCGCCAGCAGCTCCGCGGTGTTGGCCGACAATCAGCCCCAGCATTTT.

This clonotype was seen at least ten times. This chain joins TRBV19 and TRBJ2-7, with TRBD2 matching 14 bases. Per germline, CDR1 LNHDA and CDR2 SQIVND (reference sequence). The CDR3 length is 13 residues. Trimming cost V 9 bases and J 6 bases; bases outside gene matches: 4. CDR3 loop: CASKGLAGGEQYF. As DNA, the CDR3 is TGTGCCAGCAAAGGACTAGCGGGAGGCGAGCAGTACTTC. Filled out from reference TRBV19 and TRBJ2-7, the complete variable domain reads DGGITQSPKYLFRKEGQNVTLSCEQNLNHDAMYWYRQDPGQGLRLIYYSQIVNDFQKGDIAEGYSVSREKKESFPLTVTSAQKNPTAFYLCASKGLAGGEQYFGPGTRLTVT.

This clonotype was detected ten times or more. The CDR3 spells CASSLAPQTGGGLDGYTF. The CDR3 nucleotides are TGTGCCAGCAGCTTGGCACCGCAGACAGGGGGCGGGTTAGATGGCTACACCTTC. The J gene is TRBJ1-2, the V gene TRBV5-5; 10 nucleotides match TRBD1. The V segment lost 0 bases and the J segment 6 bases; nucleotides outside the gene matches: 14. The germline V gene has CDR1 SGHKS and CDR2 YYEKEE (reference sequence). The CDR3 extends over 18 amino acids.

This clonotype showed up many times. The chain is built from TRBV7-3 and TRBJ2-1; 7 bases match TRBD1. Germline CDR1 SGHTA, CDR2 FQGTGA. The V segment lost 2 bases and the J segment 6 bases; nucleotides outside the gene matches: 1. This CDR3 spans 13 amino acids. The chain's CDR3 is CASSLRQGNEQFF. The CDR3 nucleotides read TGTGCCAGCAGCTTACGACAGGGCAATGAGCAGTTCTTC.

A remark on this clonotype: Given a much more abundant clone one base away, this may be a read error. The rearrangement links TRBV27 to TRBJ2-7, with a possible D match to TRBD1 (6 bases). V was clipped by 6 bases and J by 4 bases, with 19 bases between them. Germline V CDR1 and CDR2: MNHEY, SMNVEV (reference sequence). The CDR3 extends over 15 amino acids. The DNA of the CDR3 is TGTGCCAGCAGCGTGGGGACACGTGGGCTTTACGAGCAGTACTTC. Translating it yields CASSVGTRGLYEQYF.

The V and J genes are TRBV12-3 or TRBV12-4 and TRBJ2-3; D possibly matches TRBD1 or TRBD2 (5 bases each). This CDR3 has 12 amino acids. The V end lost 7 bases, the J end lost 6 bases, and 11 bases lay between the germline ends. The CDR3 sequence is CASTSWGDTQYF. For the CDR3, the DNA is TGTGCCAGCACCTCATGGGGGGATACGCAGTATTTT.

This clonotype occurred many times. The CDR3: CASSSGGGVTEAFF. CDR3 in DNA: TGTGCCAGTAGTTCCGGAGGAGGGGTCACTGAAGCTTTCTTT. V usage is TRBV19 and J usage is TRBJ1-1, with D maybe TRBD1 (5 bases). CDR3 length: 14 amino acids. Per the germline V gene, CDR1 is LNHDA and CDR2 is SQIVND (reference sequence). The ends were cut back, 5 bases at V and 4 bases at J, with 14 bases in the middle. The variable domain in full, with the rest retrieved from reference TRBV19 and TRBJ1-1, is DGGITQSPKYLFRKEGQNVTLSCEQNLNHDAMYWYRQDPGQGLRLIYYSQIVNDFQKGDIAEGYSVSREKKESFPLTVTSAQKNPTAFYLCASSSGGGVTEAFFGQGTRLTVV.

The chain links TRBV4-1 to TRBJ1-1; D is perhaps TRBD1 (5 bases). Germline lookup yields CDR1 MGHRA and CDR2 YSYEKL. Between the trimmed V and J ends, which lost 3 bases and 5 bases, there was a span of 19 bases. The CDR3 has 16 amino acids. The CDR3 DNA sequence: TGCGCCAGCAGCCACCATCTCAGAGGGCGGGGGACTGAAGCTTTCTTT. This sequence encodes CASSHHLRGRGTEAFF.

This chain connects TRBV5-4 to TRBJ1-2, with 7 bases lining up with TRBD1. The germline V gene has CDR1 SGHNT and CDR2 YYREEE (reference sequence). V was clipped by 9 bases and J by 7 bases; unmatched bases: 18. This CDR3 spans 15 amino acids. CDR3 protein: CAIQGGGPSNFGYTF. The DNA of the CDR3 is TGTGCCATACAAGGGGGCGGACCCTCTAATTTTGGCTACACCTTC.

The sample holds a few counts of this clonotype. The CDR3 DNA sequence: TGCAGCTCCCCGGGCGGGAGCCACTCCTACAATGAGCAGTTCTTC. Translation gives CSSPGGSHSYNEQFF. The rearrangement uses TRBV29-1 and TRBJ2-1; 7 bases are a match to TRBD2. Germline V lookup: CDR1 SQVTM, CDR2 ANQGSEA. The trim removed 8 bases at V and 0 bases at J, leaving 10 bases unmatched. The CDR3 is 15 amino acids.